These T cell receptor beta chains were read from a single sample in a study of T cell repertoires in ileal Crohn's disease. Assay: immunoSEQ multiplex PCR; the TCRdb copy retains only in-frame clones and omits some. The data hold around 7,300 clones, with about two thirds observed a single time. The sample comprised ileal tissue. The receptor source for this set is an adult with Crohn's disease. Both conserved end residues are part of each CDR3. A D gene is named only where the DNA matches it firmly. Clone sizes are given selectively: once, few, many, or a class where the clone is expanded.

15,TRBJ2-1,NA,NA,TRBV27,TGTGCCAGCAGTTCCTACCAGACAGCGTACAATGAGCAGTTCTTC,CASSSYQTAYNEQFF
16,TRBJ2-1,NA,NA,TRBV12-5,TGTGCTAGTGGTTTGGGTAAAAATAACAGATACAATGAGCAGTTCTTC,CASGLGKNNRYNEQFF
17,TRBJ1-6,NA,TRBD1,TRBV28,TGTGCCAGCAGTTCCATGGGGACAGGGGGGCGCATAGCACCCCTCCACTTT,CASSSMGTGGRIAPLHF
13,TRBJ2-7,NA,NA,TRBV5-1,TGCGCCAGCCGCAGGGGTTCTCGGAACGAGCAGTACTTC,CASRRGSRNEQYF
14,TRBJ1-4,NA,TRBD1,TRBV4-2,TGTGCCAGCAGTGACAGGGGAGCTAATGAAAAACTGTTTTTT,CASSDRGANEKLFF
14,TRBJ1-4,NA,NA,TRBV5-6,TGTGCCAGCAGCTTGAGGTTGGTTAATGAAAAACTGTTTTTT,CASSLRLVNEKLFF
14,TRBJ2-1,NA,NA,TRBV5-5,TGTGCCAGCAGGAGTTGGGACGGTCCGTATGAGCAGTTCTTC,CASRSWDGPYEQFF
13,TRBJ1-1,once,TRBD1,TRBV9,TGTGCCAGCAGCTTCCGGACAGGGACTGAAGCTTTCTTT,CASSFRTGTEAFF
14,TRBJ2-3,NA,TRBD1,TRBV19,TGTGCCACCCAGACAGGGGGCGGCACAGATACGCAGTATTTT,CATQTGGGTDTQYF
17,TRBJ2-5,NA,NA,TRBV30,TGTGCCTGGAGTGTTGCTCATTCCTTACCTCGGGAAGAGACCCAGTACTTC,CAWSVAHSLPREETQYF
13,TRBJ2-2,NA,NA,TRBV30,TGTGCCTGGAGTGTAGAGAACACCGGGGAGCTGTTTTTT,CAWSVENTGELFF
13,TRBJ1-1,medium-sized,NA,TRBV19,TGTGCCAGTAGTATGAAGGGGGACACTGAAGCTTTCTTT,CASSMKGDTEAFF
14,TRBJ1-1,NA,NA,TRBV7-3,TGTGCCAGCAGCTTATCAGGCTGGAACACTGAAGCTTTCTTT,CASSLSGWNTEAFF
12,TRBJ2-7,NA,TRBD1,TRBV5-1,TGCGCCAGCAGCTTATCCGGGACAGGGGTGAACTTC,CASSLSGTGVNF
15,TRBJ2-5,NA,NA,TRBV6-5,TGTGCCAGCAGTTACTCGATCGTAACGTCTGGGACCCAGTACTTC,CASSYSIVTSGTQYF
13,TRBJ2-1,NA,NA,TRBV7-6,TGTGCCAGCAGCTTAGTAACATACAATGAGCAGTTCTTC,CASSLVTYNEQFF
11,TRBJ2-7,NA,NA,TRBV28,TGTGCCAGCAAGAACTCCTACGAGCAGTACTTC,CASKNSYEQYF
16,TRBJ2-6,NA,NA,TRBV10-1,TGCGCCAGCAGTGAGAGTAAGGGGCGGGGGGCCAACGTCCTGACTTTC,CASSESKGRGANVLTF
14,TRBJ2-7,NA,NA,TRBV7-3,TGTGCCAGCAGCCGAGACTCCTTCTCCTACGAGCAGTACTTC,CASSRDSFSYEQYF
13,TRBJ1-5,NA,NA,TRBV18,TGTGCCAGCTCGTTTAACGAGGCTCAGCCCCAGCATTTT,CASSFNEAQPQHF
15,TRBJ2-1,NA,TRBD2,TRBV5-6,TGTGCCAGCAGCTTGTTTAGCGGGGCCTACAATGAGCAGTTCTTC,CASSLFSGAYNEQFF
17,TRBJ1-1,NA,TRBD1,TRBV27,TGTGCCAGCAGGCCACTTACAGGGGGAGGATTGAACACTGAAGCTTTCTTT,CASRPLTGGGLNTEAFF
14,TRBJ1-2,once,NA,TRBV6-5,TGTGCCAGCAGGTTACGCAGGGAGAACTATGGCTACACCTTC,CASRLRRENYGYTF
13,TRBJ1-1,NA,NA,TRBV6-6,TGTGCCAGCAGTTACGCGGAGAACACTGAAGCTTTCTTT,CASSYAENTEAFF
16,TRBJ2-7,NA,TRBD1,TRBV7-9,TGTGCCAGCAGCCAGCCAGGGGGCGAGGCCATCTACGAGCAGTACTTC,CASSQPGGEAIYEQYF
15,TRBJ2-5,few,TRBD1,TRBV27,TGTGCCAGCAGAGACGGACAGGGACTCTCAGAGACCCAGTACTTC,CASRDGQGLSETQYF
15,TRBJ1-1,few,NA,TRBV4-2,TGTGCCAGCAGCCGGGCAGAGGTCGGGAACACTGAAGCTTTCTTT,CASSRAEVGNTEAFF
15,TRBJ2-3,NA,NA,TRBV27,TGTGCCAGCAGTCCCCGGGGGTGGGGCACAGATACGCAGTATTTT,CASSPRGWGTDTQYF
13,TRBJ2-5,NA,NA,TRBV7-8,TGTGCCAGCAGCGCGGCAGGTCGAGAGACCCAGTACTTC,CASSAAGRETQYF
15,TRBJ2-7,medium-sized,TRBD2,TRBV2,TGTGCCAGCAGACTAGCGGGGGGTAGCTCCTACGAGCAGTACTTC,CASRLAGGSSYEQYF
17,TRBJ1-2,NA,NA,TRBV28,TGTGCCAGCAGTTTCGGGGGCGCGATACTAGGGAACTATGGCTACACCTTC,CASSFGGAILGNYGYTF
14,TRBJ1-2,NA,NA,TRBV19,TGTGCCAGTAGTATAGATGGGAGGCCAAGAGGCTACACCTTC,CASSIDGRPRGYTF
12,TRBJ1-2,NA,NA,TRBV6-1,TGTGCCAGCAGTGAAGCCCTCTATGGCTACACCTTC,CASSEALYGYTF
14,TRBJ2-7,few,TRBD2,TRBV28,TGTGCCAGCAGGTCCAGCGGGGGGTCCTACGAGCAGTACTTC,CASRSSGGSYEQYF
15,TRBJ1-6,NA,TRBD1,TRBV25-1,TGTGCCAGCAGTGAAGAAGGGACAGTCAATTCACCCCTCCACTTT,CASSEEGTVNSPLHF
12,TRBJ1-2,NA,TRBD1,TRBV6-1,TGTGCCAGCAGGGGAGAGGGGGCCCCTTACACCTTC,CASRGEGAPYTF